A selection of T cell receptor beta chains follows, all from one sample in a study of T cells in Graves' hyperthyroidism and ophthalmopathy. TCRdb used MiXCR to reprocess the multiplex PCR reads, holding one entry per CDR3 protein. Seen here are almost 600,000 distinct CDR3 sequences, more than 45% observed once, and the top ten hold roughly 7.7%. Sequencing input: peripheral blood or thyroid tissue (not recorded which). All receptors come from a woman in her late teens or twenties with Graves' hyperthyroidism. Each CDR3 is given with its conserved first and last residue. A D gene is named only where the DNA matches it firmly. Part of the rows lack a size; the others show once, few, many or a class for expanded clones.

TRBJ2-7 | many | TRBV20-1 | - | CSARDGAGDYEQYF | TGCAGTGCTAGAGATGGGGCAGGAGACTACGAGCAGTACTTC
TRBJ2-2 | - | TRBV5-6 | - | CASSWAGRNIGELFF | TGTGCCAGCAGCTGGGCGGGACGGAATATCGGTGAGCTGTTTTTT
TRBJ1-3 | - | TRBV10-3 | - | CAIGEMPIGNTIYF | TGTGCCATCGGTGAGATGCCAATTGGGAACACCATATATTTT
TRBJ2-7 | few | TRBV7-2 | TRBD1 | CASSSTGALGDEQYF | TGTGCCAGCAGCTCGACAGGGGCCCTCGGGGACGAGCAGTACTTC
TRBJ2-2 | - | TRBV29-1 | - | CSSDAQGRNTGELFF | TGCAGCAGTGATGCCCAGGGACGAAACACCGGGGAGCTGTTTTTT
TRBJ1-5 | - | TRBV5-8 | - | CASSLYPDTLYSNQPQHF | TGTGCCAGCAGCTTGTATCCTGACACACTATATAGCAATCAGCCCCAGCATTTT
TRBJ1-1 | many | TRBV10-3 | TRBD1 | CAISESGTANTEAFF | TGTGCCATCAGTGAGTCTGGGACAGCGAACACTGAAGCTTTCTTT
TRBJ1-6 | - | TRBV2 | - | CASSQQGGSPLHF | TGTGCCAGCAGCCAACAGGGTGGTTCACCCCTCCACTTT
TRBJ1-2 | - | TRBV20-1 | - | CSARRRGYTF | TGCAGTGCTAGACGTCGTGGCTACACCTTC
TRBJ2-5 | few | TRBV7-9 | TRBD2 | CASSPLGLAGEDWETQYF | TGTGCCAGCAGTCCCCTGGGACTAGCGGGTGAGGATTGGGAGACCCAGTACTTC
TRBJ2-2 | once | TRBV30 | - | CAWSRLTPNTGELFF | TGTGCCTGGAGCAGACTAACACCGAACACCGGGGAGCTGTTTTTT
TRBJ2-7 | - | TRBV7-2 | TRBD2 | CASSRRDWGLAVLDGRGYYEQYF | TGTGCCAGCAGCCGCCGGGACTGGGGACTAGCGGTTCTCGACGGGAGGGGGTACTACGAGCAGTACTTC
TRBJ2-7 | - | TRBV4-1 | - | CASSQGGTEGYEQYF | TGTGCCAGCAGCCAAGGGGGGACAGAGGGCTACGAGCAGTACTTC
TRBJ2-7 | many | TRBV20-1 | - | CSAIALARSYEQYF | TGCAGTGCTATTGCCCTAGCGCGCTCCTACGAGCAGTACTTC
TRBJ2-1 | - | TRBV7-6 | TRBD2 | CASSTSGSIFYEQFF | TGTGCCAGCAGTACTAGCGGGAGTATCTTCTATGAGCAGTTCTTC
TRBJ2-5 | - | TRBV7-9 | TRBD2 | CASSLGASGETQYF | TGTGCCAGCAGCTTAGGGGCTAGCGGGGAGACCCAGTACTTC
TRBJ2-5 | many | TRBV6-5 | TRBD1 | CASSVGQAGTQYF | TGTGCCAGCAGCGTCGGACAGGCAGGGACCCAGTACTTC
TRBJ1-1 | many | TRBV7-9 | - | CASSFFGPSWAFF | TGTGCCAGCAGCTTCTTCGGCCCATCCTGGGCTTTCTTT
TRBJ2-7 | few | TRBV2 | - | CASKRSYEQYF | TGTGCCAGCAAACGGAGTTACGAGCAGTACTTC
TRBJ2-5 | - | TRBV29-1 | TRBD1 | CSSPRTGEETQYF | TGCAGCAGTCCCCGGACAGGGGAAGAGACCCAGTACTTC
TRBJ2-1 | - | TRBV10-1 | - | CASSESQQVFYNEQFF | TGCGCCAGCAGTGAGTCCCAACAGGTCTTCTACAATGAGCAGTTCTTC
TRBJ2-7 | many | TRBV6-1 | TRBD2 | CASSEPSGSDEQYF | TGTGCCAGCAGTGAACCTAGCGGGAGCGACGAGCAGTACTTC
TRBJ1-5 | - | TRBV29-1 | TRBD1 | CSARQGGSGNQPQHF | TGCAGCGCTAGACAGGGGGGATCGGGCAATCAGCCCCAGCATTTT
TRBJ1-5 | many | TRBV12-3/TRBV12-4 | - | CASSGQTYSNQPQHF | TGTGCCAGCAGTGGTCAGACATATAGCAATCAGCCCCAGCATTTT
TRBJ1-1 | many | TRBV12-3/TRBV12-4 | TRBD1 | CASSFRRGTVEAFF | TGTGCCAGCAGTTTCCGCAGGGGGACGGTTGAAGCTTTCTTT
TRBJ2-7 | - | TRBV5-3 | - | CASAPRADEQYF | TGTGCCAGCGCACCGAGGGCGGACGAGCAGTACTTC
TRBJ2-7 | - | TRBV29-1 | - | CSDGGQGFREQYF | TGCAGCGACGGAGGGCAGGGGTTTAGGGAGCAGTACTTC
TRBJ2-7 | - | TRBV19 | TRBD2 | CASSKRGLAEPYEQYF | TGTGCCAGTAGTAAGAGGGGACTAGCGGAGCCCTACGAGCAGTACTTC
TRBJ2-2 | - | TRBV29-1 | - | CSVQDTGELFF | TGCAGCGTTCAAGACACCGGGGAGCTGTTTTTT
TRBJ1-2 | many | TRBV4-2 | - | CASSQDEGYAGDYGYTF | TGTGCCAGCAGCCAAGACGAGGGGTACGCGGGGGACTATGGCTACACCTTC
TRBJ2-7 | many | TRBV6-5 | - | CASSSPTATGYEQYF | TGTGCCAGCAGTTCCCCGACGGCGACGGGGTACGAGCAGTACTTC
TRBJ2-7 | many | TRBV20-1 | TRBD2 | CSARLLAGKRDEQYF | TGCAGTGCTAGACTTTTAGCGGGAAAAAGGGACGAGCAGTACTTC
TRBJ1-2 | once | TRBV11-2 | - | CASSVKEDYGYTF | TGTGCCAGCAGTGTCAAAGAGGACTATGGCTACACCTTC
TRBJ1-1 | few | TRBV7-9 | - | CASSATENTEAFF | TGTGCCAGCAGCGCTACAGAGAACACTGAAGCTTTCTTT
TRBJ2-2 | few | TRBV9 | - | CASSVAQRANTGELFF | TGTGCCAGCAGCGTAGCTCAGCGGGCGAACACCGGGGAGCTGTTTTTT
TRBJ2-6 | - | TRBV7-2 | - | CASSYSSGRADNVLTF | TGTGCCAGCAGTTACAGCTCTGGGAGAGCGGACAACGTCCTGACTTTC
TRBJ2-5 | many | TRBV27 | TRBD2 | CASSSGREGVQETQYF | TGTGCCAGCAGTAGCGGGCGGGAGGGTGTCCAAGAGACCCAGTACTTC
TRBJ2-2 | - | TRBV12-3/TRBV12-4 | - | CANKNTGELFF | TGTGCCAACAAAAACACCGGGGAGCTGTTTTTT
TRBJ1-1 | - | TRBV2 | TRBD1 | CASRPGQTEAFF | TGTGCCAGCAGACCGGGACAGACTGAAGCTTTCTTT